These 29 T cell receptor beta chains share one sample of origin, sequenced in a study of OX40 agonist ivuxolimab in advanced cancers. The table came from immunoSEQ multiplex PCR; TCRdb's copy has only in-frame clones and leaves some out. The table lists 30,000 to 45,000 clones, around 73% of them singletons. The source was CD4+ or CD8+ T cells sorted from blood, collected in a trial of the OX40 agonist ivuxolimab. The source of these receptors is an adult with an advanced solid tumor such as melanoma, head and neck, liver or kidney cancer.

This chain links TRBV19 with TRBJ2-7; 8 nucleotides line up with TRBD2. V shed 7 bases and J 6 bases; nucleotides not matched to a gene: 17. This CDR3 region has 16 residues. Per germline, CDR1 LNHDA and CDR2 SQIVND (reference sequence). CDR3 sequence: CASTPGGAGGLVEQYF. In DNA form, the CDR3 reads TGTGCCAGTACCCCCGGCGGGGCGGGAGGACTAGTCGAGCAGTACTTC.

There are a few counts of this clone. The CDR3 nucleotides are TGTGCCAGCAGCGGGGCGCCCAACACTGAGCAGTTCTTC. This gives the protein CASSGAPNTEQFF. This chain joins TRBV5-4 and TRBJ2-1; D is perhaps TRBD1 (5 bases). V was shortened by 4 bases and J by 9 bases, with 14 bases between the two germline ends. The CDR3 sequence is 13 residues long. Germline CDR1 is SGHNT and CDR2 is YYREEE (reference sequence).

The J gene is TRBJ2-7, the V gene TRBV18, with a weak D call TRBD2 (6 bases). Germline lookup yields CDR1 KGHSH and CDR2 LQKENI. With 3 bases removed from V and 6 bases from J, the gap between germline ends came to 12 bases. The CDR3 loop spans 13 amino acids. CDR3 nucleotides: TGTGCCAGCTCACCGGGAGGTGGACGCGAGCAGTACTTC. It codes for CASSPGGGREQYF.

This clone was seen only a few times. This chain uses TRBV6-5 with TRBJ2-1; the D gene could be TRBD1 or TRBD2 (6 bases each). Trimming stripped 8 bases from V and 3 bases from J, with 14 bases between. There are 14 residues in the CDR3. Germline V gives CDR1 MNHEY, CDR2 SVGAGI. CDR3 region: CASWTGANYNEQFF. The CDR3 nucleotides read TGTGCCAGCTGGACGGGGGCGAACTACAATGAGCAGTTCTTC.

The J gene is TRBJ2-1, the V gene TRBV4-1; no definite D call. CDR3 length: 12 residues. Trimming took 0 bases from V and 10 from J, leaving 7 bases between them. Per germline, CDR1 MGHRA and CDR2 YSYEKL. The CDR3 region is CASSQDLVEQFF. The CDR3 region has the DNA TGCGCCAGCAGCCAAGATTTGGTGGAGCAGTTCTTC.

The chain is built from TRBV7-8 and TRBJ2-5; 7 bases match TRBD2. The J call may be wrong; the DNA end is better matched by TRBJ2-7. The length of the CDR3 is 14 residues. The germline V gene encodes CDR1 SGHVS and CDR2 FQNEAQ. This CDR3 reads CASSPGGTSYEQYF. CDR3 DNA: TGTGCCAGCAGCCCCGGGGGGACCTCCTACGAGCAGTACTTC.

The rearrangement uses TRBV7-3 and TRBJ1-1; no clear D. This CDR3 is built from 15 residues. Germline V gene lookup returns CDR1 SGHTA and CDR2 FQGTGA. V was trimmed by 2 bases and J by 1 base, leaving 11 bases between them. The chain's CDR3 is CASSLLPGGNTEAFF. CDR3 nucleotide sequence: TGTGCCAGCAGCTTACTCCCAGGAGGGAACACTGAAGCTTTCTTT.

This clone has only one observation. Other DNA variants within this sample encode the same CDR3. V usage is TRBV6-1 and J usage is TRBJ2-7, with 12 bases matching TRBD1. Germline V gene sequence: CDR1 MNHNS, CDR2 SASEGT. Germline trimming cut 4 bases from V and 5 bases from J; bases unmatched to any gene: 6. The CDR3 is made up of 15 amino acids. CDR3 sequence (DNA): TGTGCCAGCAGTGCAGCCGGGACAGGGGGCAACGAGCAGTACTTC. It specifies CASSAAGTGGNEQYF.

This chain joins TRBV11-2 and TRBJ2-5; D is perhaps TRBD2 (5 bases). V lost 10 bases, J lost 1 base, and 13 bases lay in between. The CDR3 totals 13 residues. Germline-derived CDR1 and CDR2 are SGHAT and FQNNGV. The chain's CDR3 is CATAGGLQETQYF. The CDR3, as DNA: TGTGCCACGGCGGGTGGACTCCAAGAGACCCAGTACTTC.

The J gene is TRBJ2-7, the V gene TRBV5-4; D unclear. CDR1 is SGHNT and CDR2 is YYREEE in the germline V gene (reference sequence). The V end lost 0 bases, the J end lost 2 bases, and 12 bases lay between the germline ends. The CDR3 has 15 amino acids. The CDR3 loop reads CASSLEGFGAYEQYF. The DNA of the CDR3 is TGTGCCAGCAGCTTGGAGGGTTTTGGGGCCTACGAGCAGTACTTC.

The rearrangement joins TRBV5-1 to TRBJ2-1; D remains ambiguous. Germline V gives CDR1 SGHRS, CDR2 YFSETQ. The CDR3 length is 14 residues. V shed 2 bases and J shed 9 bases, with 15 bases lying between them. CDR3 loop: CASSLEGRTGEQFF. As DNA, the CDR3 is TGCGCCAGCAGCTTAGAAGGCCGCACGGGTGAGCAGTTCTTC. Variable domain in full (rest from reference TRBV5-1 and TRBJ2-1): KAGVTQTPRYLIKTRGQQVTLSCSPISGHRSVSWYQQTPGQGLQFLFEYFSETQRNKGNFPGRFSGRQFSNSRSEMNVSTLELGDSALYLCASSLEGRTGEQFFGPGTRLTVL.

This clone occurred a few times. The V and J genes are TRBV11-3 and TRBJ2-1; TRBD1 aligns across 8 bases. With 5 bases clipped from V and 7 bases from J, the junction kept 10 bases outside the gene matches. The CDR3 totals 15 residues. Germline CDR1 reads SGHNT; CDR2 reads YENEEA. The chain's CDR3 is CASSPGQGAKNEQFF. CDR3 nucleotides: TGTGCCAGCAGCCCGGGTCAGGGGGCGAAGAATGAGCAGTTCTTC.

This clone is a singleton in its sample. The CDR3 reads CASSLRLAGVYEQYF. In nucleotides, the CDR3 is TGTGCCAGCAGCCTTCGACTAGCGGGGGTCTACGAGCAGTACTTC. The V and J genes are TRBV14 and TRBJ2-7, with 12 bases aligning to TRBD2. V lost 4 bases and J lost 3; bases outside the gene matches: 4. The germline CDR1 and CDR2 sequences are SGHDN and FVKESK. The CDR3 is made up of 15 amino acids.

The J gene is TRBJ2-2, the V gene TRBV6-6, with D unresolved. The CDR3 has 11 amino acids. Trimming took 4 bases from V and 8 from J, leaving 5 bases between them. Germline-derived CDR1 and CDR2 are MNHNY and SVGAGI (reference sequence). This chain's CDR3 is CASSSPGELFF. In nucleotides, the CDR3 is TGTGCCAGCAGTTCCCCTGGGGAGCTGTTTTTT.

The CDR3 spells CASSPQGARGETQYF. The CDR3 DNA reads as TGTGCCAGCAGCCCGCAGGGGGCGCGGGGAGAGACCCAGTACTTC. The V and J genes are TRBV7-3 and TRBJ2-5; TRBD1 matches at 8 bases. Per the germline V gene, CDR1 is SGHTA and CDR2 is FQGTGA. V was clipped by 5 bases and J by 4 bases; unmatched bases: 9. This CDR3 is built from 15 residues.

In this sample, this clone turned up a few times. The CDR3 sequence: CASSLLPGPSYGYTF. The CDR3 DNA reads TGTGCCAGCAGCTTACTCCCCGGGCCTTCCTATGGCTACACCTTC. V usage is TRBV7-9 and J usage is TRBJ1-2; D not resolved. V lost 2 bases, J lost 4 bases, and 14 bases lay in between. This CDR3 is 15 amino acids long. CDR1 is SEHNR, CDR2 FQNEAQ, per germline (reference sequence).

The chain joins TRBV7-9 to TRBJ2-1, with D perhaps TRBD1 (6 bases). Germline V gene lookup returns CDR1 SEHNR and CDR2 FQNEAQ (reference sequence). This CDR3 region has 18 residues. Trimming pared 5 bases from V and 0 bases from J, leaving 20 bases between. CDR3 bases: TGTGCCAGCAGCCAAACCCGCCAGGGGACCAGCTCCTACAATGAGCAGTTCTTC. Amino acids: CASSQTRQGTSSYNEQFF.

The chain links TRBV6-1 to TRBJ1-6, with unresolved D. Germline assignment: CDR1 MNHNS and CDR2 SASEGT. V was trimmed by 7 bases and J by 10 bases, leaving 20 bases between them. This CDR3 is 15 amino acids long. CDR3 in amino acids: CASTGDGGPRSPLHF. The CDR3 DNA follows: TGTGCCAGCACTGGAGATGGAGGGCCGCGATCACCCCTCCACTTT.

The chain combines TRBV6-5 with TRBJ2-7; D is undetermined. Trimming shortened V by 0 bases and J by 1 base, and 13 bases separated the two germline ends. The germline CDR1 and CDR2 sequences are MNHEY and SVGAGI. This CDR3 comprises 16 residues. Written as DNA, the CDR3 is TGTGCCAGCAGTTACTCGGGCAGGCCTTTTTCCTACGAGCAGTACTTC. It encodes CASSYSGRPFSYEQYF.

V is TRBV21-1 and J is TRBJ2-1. TRBV21-1 is a pseudogene segment. CDR3 length: 16 residues. The DNA of the CDR3 is TGTGCCAGCAGCGACTTTGGGACCCCGACCTACAATGAGCAGTTCTTC. Its translation: CASSDFGTPTYNEQFF.

The gene calls are TRBV5-1 and TRBJ1-1, with 7 bases that match TRBD1. The CDR3 consists of 16 residues. After removal of 4 bases from V and 1 base from J, the junction contained 10 bases not matched to a gene. Germline loops: CDR1 SGHRS, CDR2 YFSETQ. The CDR3 DNA reads as TGCGCCAGCAGCACCGACAGGGCTAAGGCGAACACTGAAGCTTTCTTT. Its protein product is CASSTDRAKANTEAFF.

The chain couples TRBV7-9 to TRBJ1-3; D is unresolved. V lost 0 bases to trimming and J lost 8 bases, with 14 bases between them. Germline-derived CDR1 and CDR2 are SEHNR and FQNEAQ (reference sequence). This CDR3 has 15 residues. CDR3 amino acids: CASSLAQWGTHTIYF. CDR3 DNA sequence: TGTGCCAGCAGCTTAGCGCAGTGGGGAACTCACACCATATATTTT.

The V gene is TRBV6-5, the J gene TRBJ2-1; 7 bases agree with TRBD1. Per the germline V gene, CDR1 is MNHEY and CDR2 is SVGAGI. The CDR3 covers 16 residues. V trimming: 4 bases; J trimming: 6 bases; junction bases outside the gene matches: 12. DNA for the CDR3: TGTGCCAGCAGTTCGGACAGGCCCCAACGGGGCAATGAGCAGTTCTTC. It translates to CASSSDRPQRGNEQFF.

V usage is TRBV2 and J usage is TRBJ1-6, with 10 bases identical to TRBD1. After removal of 6 bases from V and 5 bases from J, the junction contained 4 bases not matched to a gene. The germline V gene encodes CDR1 SNHLY and CDR2 FYNNEI. This CDR3 is built from 15 residues. Here the CDR3 reads CASRRDRGNNSPLHF. The CDR3 DNA sequence: TGTGCCAGCAGGCGGGACAGGGGAAATAATTCACCCCTCCACTTT.

V is TRBV7-9 and J is TRBJ2-1; a weak D match, TRBD1 (5 bases). The CDR3 is 16 amino acids. Germline loops: CDR1 SEHNR, CDR2 FQNEAQ (reference sequence). Trimming took off 3 bases at V and 1 base at J, with 13 bases between the two ends. The CDR3 nucleotides read TGTGCCAGCAGCTTTGGGGCGGCGAGATCCTACAATGAGCAGTTCTTC. Translation: CASSFGAARSYNEQFF.

This clone occurred a few times. The chain joins TRBV7-2 to TRBJ2-3; 8 bases align to TRBD2. V lost 5 bases and J lost 4; bases outside the gene matches: 5. Looked up from germline, CDR1 is SGHTA and CDR2 is FQGNSA. CDR3 length: 14 residues. The chain's CDR3 is CASSRGGPSDTQYF. DNA for the CDR3: TGTGCCAGCAGCCGGGGGGGGCCTTCAGATACGCAGTATTTT.

The DNA for the CDR3 is TGTGCCAGCTCACCGGATCAACAAGAGACCCAGTACTTC. It specifies CASSPDQQETQYF. The chain carries TRBV18 and TRBJ2-5; the D is unclear. The germline gives CDR1 KGHSH, CDR2 LQKENI. CDR3 length: 13 amino acids. The ends were cut back, 3 bases at V and 2 bases at J, with 7 bases in the middle.

The chain employs TRBV18 and TRBJ1-1; D perhaps matches TRBD1 (5 bases). The V gene's germline CDR1 is KGHSH and CDR2 LQKENI. The CDR3 is 15 residues long. Trimming removed 3 bases from V and 0 bases from J, with 11 bases in between. Here the CDR3 reads CASSPDTSLNTEAFF. The DNA of the CDR3 is TGTGCCAGCTCACCGGACACATCTTTGAACACTGAAGCTTTCTTT.

V and J are TRBV30 and TRBJ2-7; D is uncertain. The CDR3 consists of 15 residues. The V end was cut by 0 bases, the J end by 7 bases, with 19 bases between. Germline CDR1 GTSNPN, CDR2 SVGIG (reference sequence). The CDR3: CAWSVREALLGEQYF. In nucleotides, the CDR3 is TGTGCCTGGAGTGTACGAGAAGCTTTATTAGGGGAGCAGTACTTC.